The present TCR beta chain was sequenced within a study of molecular identifiers for immune sequencing clone quantification. Germline CDR1 reads SEHNR; CDR2 reads FQNEAQ (reference sequence). V was pared by 5 bases and J by 10 bases, with 14 bases between. The CDR3 totals 12 residues. This clonotype was detected many times. TCRdb independently ran MiXCR on the PCR reads; one entry per CDR3 protein. The sample holds about 640,000 distinct CDR3 sequences, about 20% seen once. Sequencing input: naive CD8+ T cells from blood, with Jurkat cell RNA spiked in. As for subset: FACS-sorted CD8+CD4-CCR7+CD45RA+ naive T cells. The V and J genes are TRBV7-9 and TRBJ2-5; D not resolved. The clonotype originates from a human donor in good health. Some libraries in this study had Jurkat cell RNA spiked in. The CDR3 sequence is CASSPLGADQYF. DNA of the CDR3: TGTGCCAGCAGCCCCTTGGGCGCCGACCAGTACTTC.